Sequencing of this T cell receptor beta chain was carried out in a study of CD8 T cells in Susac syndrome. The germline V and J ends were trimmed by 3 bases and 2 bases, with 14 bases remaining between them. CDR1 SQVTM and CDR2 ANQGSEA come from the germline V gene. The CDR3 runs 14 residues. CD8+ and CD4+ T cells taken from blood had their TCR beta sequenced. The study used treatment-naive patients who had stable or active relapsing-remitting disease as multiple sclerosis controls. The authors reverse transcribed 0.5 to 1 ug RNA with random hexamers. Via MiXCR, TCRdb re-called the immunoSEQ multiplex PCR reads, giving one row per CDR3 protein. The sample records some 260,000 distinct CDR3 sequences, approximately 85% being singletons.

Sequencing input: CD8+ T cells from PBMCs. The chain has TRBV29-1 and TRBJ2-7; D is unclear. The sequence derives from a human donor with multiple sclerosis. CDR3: CSVEVPDQTYEQYF. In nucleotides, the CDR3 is TGCAGCGTTGAGGTTCCGGACCAAACCTACGAGCAGTACTTC.